This TCR beta chain was recorded in a study of T cells after yellow fever vaccination. General study points: Although most clonotypes did not, a small share appeared in both CD4 and CD8 compartments.

With respect to this clonotype: The antigen is undetermined.

Per germline, CDR1 SGHTA and CDR2 FQGNSA. The CDR3 is 14 residues long. The V end was cut by 2 bases, the J end by 5 bases, with 11 bases between. A 5'RACE template-switching step, the method used to make TCR cDNA, added a universal primer site and UMIs. TCRdb itself ran the 5' RACE reads through MiXCR, one entry per CDR3 protein. This table has hundreds of thousands of distinct CDR3 sequences, about a fifth appearing once. The sample in question was PBMCs, obtained 15 days after the yellow fever booster vaccination. This receptor was obtained from a man in his thirties or forties who received the YFV17D yellow fever vaccine. The gene calls are TRBV7-2 and TRBJ2-3; tentative D call: TRBD1 (6 bases). As DNA, the CDR3 is TGTGCCAGCAGCTTATTTTTAGGGGGAGATACGCAGTATTTT. Protein: CASSLFLGGDTQYF.